The clone carrying this T cell receptor beta chain was seen only a few times. From germline, CDR1 is SGHNT and CDR2 YYREEE (reference sequence). This CDR3 has 14 amino acids. With 4 bases clipped from V and 5 bases from J, the junction kept 7 bases outside the gene matches. This entry belongs to a study of T-cell reconstitution after alpha-beta-depleted transplantation in children. Preparation of the TCRbeta library was carried out with unique molecular identifiers. In TCRdb, the PCR reads were re-called with MiXCR into one record per CDR3 protein. The sample includes 300,000 to 400,000 distinct CDR3 sequences, 15% to 20% of them seen just once.

This sequence joins TRBV5-4 and TRBJ2-5, with TRBD2 matching over 8 bases. The starting material was PBMCs, mostly from graft donor cells, obtained 360 days after TCRalphabeta/CD19-depleted stem cell transplant. This TCR was sampled from a male patient aged 2-15 years who had a stem cell transplant for acute lymphoblastic leukemia, so the T cells may come from the graft donor. CDR3 nucleotide sequence: TGTGCCAGCAGCCAACTAGCGGTTGGCGAGACCCAGTACTTC. Residues: CASSQLAVGETQYF.